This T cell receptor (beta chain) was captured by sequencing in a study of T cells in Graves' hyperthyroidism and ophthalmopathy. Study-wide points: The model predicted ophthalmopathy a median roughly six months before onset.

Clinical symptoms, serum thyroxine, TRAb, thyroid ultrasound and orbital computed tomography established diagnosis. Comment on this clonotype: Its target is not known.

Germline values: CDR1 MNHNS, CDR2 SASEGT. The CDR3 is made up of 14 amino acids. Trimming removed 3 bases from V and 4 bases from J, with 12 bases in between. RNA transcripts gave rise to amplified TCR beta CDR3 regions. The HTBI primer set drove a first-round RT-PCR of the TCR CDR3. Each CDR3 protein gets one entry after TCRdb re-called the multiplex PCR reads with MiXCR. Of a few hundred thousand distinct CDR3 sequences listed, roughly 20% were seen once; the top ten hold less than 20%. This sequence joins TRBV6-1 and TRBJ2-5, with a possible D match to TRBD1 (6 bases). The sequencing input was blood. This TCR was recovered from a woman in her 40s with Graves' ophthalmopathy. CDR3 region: CASSESGRGETQYF. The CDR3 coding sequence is TGTGCCAGCAGTGAGAGCGGCAGGGGAGAGACCCAGTACTTC.